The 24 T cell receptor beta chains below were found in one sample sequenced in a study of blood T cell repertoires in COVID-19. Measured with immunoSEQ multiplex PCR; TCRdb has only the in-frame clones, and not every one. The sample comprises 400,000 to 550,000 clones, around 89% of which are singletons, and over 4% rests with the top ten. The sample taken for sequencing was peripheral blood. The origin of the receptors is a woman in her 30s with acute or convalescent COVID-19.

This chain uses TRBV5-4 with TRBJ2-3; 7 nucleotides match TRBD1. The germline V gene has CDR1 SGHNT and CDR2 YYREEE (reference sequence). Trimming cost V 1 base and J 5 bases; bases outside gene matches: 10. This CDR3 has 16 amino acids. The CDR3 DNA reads TGTGCCAGCAGCTTGCAAGGAAGGGGGCAGGGAGATACGCAGTATTTT. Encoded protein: CASSLQGRGQGDTQYF. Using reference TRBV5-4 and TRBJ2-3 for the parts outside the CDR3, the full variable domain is ETGVTQSPTHLIKTRGQQVTLRCSSQSGHNTVSWYQQALGQGPQFIFQYYREEENGRGNFPPRFSGLQFPNYSSELNVNALELDDSALYLCASSLQGRGQGDTQYFGPGTRLTVL.

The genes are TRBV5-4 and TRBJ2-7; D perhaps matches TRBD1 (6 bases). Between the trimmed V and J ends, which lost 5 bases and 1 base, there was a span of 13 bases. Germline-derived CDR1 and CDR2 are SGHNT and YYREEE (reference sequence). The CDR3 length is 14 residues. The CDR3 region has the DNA TGTGCCAGCAGTGACAGGACCTCTTCCTACGAGCAGTACTTC. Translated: CASSDRTSSYEQYF.

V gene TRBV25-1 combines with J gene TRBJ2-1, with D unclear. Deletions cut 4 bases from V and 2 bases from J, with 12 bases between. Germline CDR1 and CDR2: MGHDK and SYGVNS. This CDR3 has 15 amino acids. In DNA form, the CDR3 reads TGTGCCAGCAGTGGCTTCACCTACCCCTACAATGAGCAGTTCTTC. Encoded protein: CASSGFTYPYNEQFF.

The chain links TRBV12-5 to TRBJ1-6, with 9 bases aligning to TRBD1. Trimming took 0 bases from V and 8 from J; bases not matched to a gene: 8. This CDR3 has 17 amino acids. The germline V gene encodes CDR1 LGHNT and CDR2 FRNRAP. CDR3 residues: CASGLVLPRTGDSPLHF. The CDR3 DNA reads TGTGCTAGTGGTTTGGTACTTCCGCGGACAGGGGATTCACCCCTCCACTTT.

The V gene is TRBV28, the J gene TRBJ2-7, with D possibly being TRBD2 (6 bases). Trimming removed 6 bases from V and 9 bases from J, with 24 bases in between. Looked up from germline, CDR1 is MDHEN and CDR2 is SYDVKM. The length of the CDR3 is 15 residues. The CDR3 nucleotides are TGTGCCAGCAGCCAGTCGGCGGTGGGTGCAGCGGGGCAGTACTTC. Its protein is CASSQSAVGAAGQYF.

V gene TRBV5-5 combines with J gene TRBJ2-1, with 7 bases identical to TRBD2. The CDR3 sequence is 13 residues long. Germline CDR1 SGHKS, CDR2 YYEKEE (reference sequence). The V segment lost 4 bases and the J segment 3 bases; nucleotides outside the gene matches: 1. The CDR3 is CASSRTSYNEQFF. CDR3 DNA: TGTGCCAGCAGCCGGACTAGCTACAATGAGCAGTTCTTC.

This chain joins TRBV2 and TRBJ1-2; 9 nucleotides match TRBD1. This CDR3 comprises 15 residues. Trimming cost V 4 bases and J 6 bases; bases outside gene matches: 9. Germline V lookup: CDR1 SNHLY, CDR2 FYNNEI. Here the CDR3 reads CASSVRTRQGDGYTF. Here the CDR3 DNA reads TGTGCCAGCAGTGTTAGGACGAGACAGGGGGATGGCTACACCTTC.

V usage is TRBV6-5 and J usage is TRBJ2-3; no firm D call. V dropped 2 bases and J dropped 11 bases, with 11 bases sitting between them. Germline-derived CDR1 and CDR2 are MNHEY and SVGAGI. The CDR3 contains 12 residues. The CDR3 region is CASSYGQSKQYF. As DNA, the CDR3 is TGTGCCAGCAGTTACGGCCAATCGAAGCAGTATTTT.

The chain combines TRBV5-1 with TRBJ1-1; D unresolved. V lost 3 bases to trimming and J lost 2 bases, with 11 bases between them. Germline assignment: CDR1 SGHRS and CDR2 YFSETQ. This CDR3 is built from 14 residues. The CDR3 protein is CASSYPGSNTEAFF. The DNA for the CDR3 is TGCGCCAGCAGCTACCCCGGGAGCAACACTGAAGCTTTCTTT.

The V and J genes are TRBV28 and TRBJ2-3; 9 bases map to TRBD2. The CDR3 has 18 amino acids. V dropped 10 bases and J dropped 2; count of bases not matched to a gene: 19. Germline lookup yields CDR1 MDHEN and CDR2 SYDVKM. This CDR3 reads CATLGILAGKPNTDTQYF. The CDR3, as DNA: TGTGCCACCCTAGGGATTCTAGCGGGGAAACCGAACACAGATACGCAGTATTTT.

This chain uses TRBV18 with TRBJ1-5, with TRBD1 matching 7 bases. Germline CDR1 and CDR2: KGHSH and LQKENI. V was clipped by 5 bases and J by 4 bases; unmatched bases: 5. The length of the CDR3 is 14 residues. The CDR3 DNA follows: TGTGCCAGCTCATCACAGACAGGGAATCAGCCCCAGCATTTT. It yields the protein CASSSQTGNQPQHF.

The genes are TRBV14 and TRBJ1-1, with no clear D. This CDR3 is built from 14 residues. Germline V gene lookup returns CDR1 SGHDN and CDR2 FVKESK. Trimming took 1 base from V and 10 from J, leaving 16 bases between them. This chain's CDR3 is CASSQGFINPGAFF. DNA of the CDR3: TGTGCCAGCAGCCAAGGATTTATTAATCCGGGAGCTTTCTTT.

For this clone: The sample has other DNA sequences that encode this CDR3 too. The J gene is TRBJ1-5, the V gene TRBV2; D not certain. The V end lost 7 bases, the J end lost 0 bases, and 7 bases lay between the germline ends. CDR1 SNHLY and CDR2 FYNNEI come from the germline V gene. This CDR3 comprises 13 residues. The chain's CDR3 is CASTGNSNQPQHF. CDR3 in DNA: TGTGCCAGCACGGGGAATAGCAATCAGCCCCAGCATTTT.

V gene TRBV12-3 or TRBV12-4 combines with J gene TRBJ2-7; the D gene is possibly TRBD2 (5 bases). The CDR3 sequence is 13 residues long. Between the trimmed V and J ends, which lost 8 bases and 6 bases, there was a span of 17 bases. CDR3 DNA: TGTGCCAGCCGAGACGGGGTTGGGTCCGAGCAGTACTTC. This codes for CASRDGVGSEQYF.

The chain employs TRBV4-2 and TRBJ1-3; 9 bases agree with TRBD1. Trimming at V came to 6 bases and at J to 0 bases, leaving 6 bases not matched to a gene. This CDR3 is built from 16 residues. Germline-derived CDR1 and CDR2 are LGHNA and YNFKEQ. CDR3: CASRRDRVTSGNTIYF. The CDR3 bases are TGTGCCAGCAGACGGGACAGGGTGACCTCTGGAAACACCATATATTTT.

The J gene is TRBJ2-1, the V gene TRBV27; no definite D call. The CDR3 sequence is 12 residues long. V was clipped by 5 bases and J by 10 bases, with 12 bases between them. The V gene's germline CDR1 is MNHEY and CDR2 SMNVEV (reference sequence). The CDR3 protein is CASSLRGFEQFF. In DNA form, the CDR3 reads TGTGCCAGCAGTCTTAGAGGTTTCGAGCAGTTCTTC.

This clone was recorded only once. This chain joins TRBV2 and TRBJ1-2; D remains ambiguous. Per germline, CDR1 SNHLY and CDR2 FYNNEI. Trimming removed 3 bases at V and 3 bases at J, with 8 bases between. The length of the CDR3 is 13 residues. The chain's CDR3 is CASSEVRDYGYTF. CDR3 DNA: TGTGCCAGCAGTGAGGTCCGAGACTATGGCTACACCTTC.

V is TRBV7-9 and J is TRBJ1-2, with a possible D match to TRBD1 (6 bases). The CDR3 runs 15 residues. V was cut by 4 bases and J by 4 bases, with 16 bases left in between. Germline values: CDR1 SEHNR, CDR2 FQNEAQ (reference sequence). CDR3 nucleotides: TGTGCCAGCAGCTCCCGCCCGGGACAAGTCTATGGCTACACCTTC. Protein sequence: CASSSRPGQVYGYTF.

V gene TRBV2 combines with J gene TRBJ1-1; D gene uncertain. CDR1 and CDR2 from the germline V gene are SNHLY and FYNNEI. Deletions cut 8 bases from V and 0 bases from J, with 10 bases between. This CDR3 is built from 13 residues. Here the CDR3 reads CASLRAVNTEAFF. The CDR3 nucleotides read TGTGCCAGCCTTCGAGCGGTGAACACTGAAGCTTTCTTT.

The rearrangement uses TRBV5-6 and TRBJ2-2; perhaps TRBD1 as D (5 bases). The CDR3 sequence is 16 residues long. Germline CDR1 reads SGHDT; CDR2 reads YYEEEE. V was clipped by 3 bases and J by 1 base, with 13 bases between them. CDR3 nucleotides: TGTGCCAGCAGCTCGACGAAGGGGATGAACACCGGGGAGCTGTTTTTT. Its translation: CASSSTKGMNTGELFF.

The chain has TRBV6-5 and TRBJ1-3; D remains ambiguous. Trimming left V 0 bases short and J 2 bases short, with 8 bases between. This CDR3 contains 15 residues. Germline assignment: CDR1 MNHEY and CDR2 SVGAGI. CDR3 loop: CASSYSEGTGNTIYF. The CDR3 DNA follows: TGTGCCAGCAGTTACTCGGAGGGAACTGGAAACACCATATATTTT.

CDR3 coding DNA: TGTGCCAGCAGCTTAAGCAGGGATGTGTATGGCTACACCTTC. It translates to CASSLSRDVYGYTF. The chain carries TRBV7-8 and TRBJ1-2; D perhaps matches TRBD1 (5 bases). Per the germline V gene, CDR1 is SGHVS and CDR2 is FQNEAQ. The germline V and J ends were trimmed by 2 bases and 5 bases, with 12 bases remaining between them. The CDR3 consists of 14 residues.

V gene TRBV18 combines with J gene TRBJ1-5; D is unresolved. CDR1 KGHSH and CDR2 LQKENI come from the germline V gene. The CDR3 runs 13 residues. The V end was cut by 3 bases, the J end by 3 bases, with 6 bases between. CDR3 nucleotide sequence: TGTGCCAGCTCACCTTCCCTCAATCAGCCCCAGCATTTT. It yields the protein CASSPSLNQPQHF.

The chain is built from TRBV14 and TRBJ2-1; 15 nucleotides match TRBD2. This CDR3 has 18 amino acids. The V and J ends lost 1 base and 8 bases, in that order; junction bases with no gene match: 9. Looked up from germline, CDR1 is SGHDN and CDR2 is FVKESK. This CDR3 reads CASSQGGGLAGGRDEQFF. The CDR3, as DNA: TGTGCCAGCAGCCAAGGAGGTGGACTAGCGGGGGGGCGAGATGAGCAGTTCTTC.